Detailed here is one T cell receptor beta chain. Its antigen is currently unknown. The sample comes from a study of PD-1 blockade in classical Hodgkin lymphoma. Study-level points and caveats: Complete responders showed a baseline diversity that resembled the diversity of newly diagnosed patients. Only CD4+ TCR diversity, not CD8+, had risen significantly by C4D1. Some patients began nivolumab under 1 year after ASCT. These patients were excluded from later analyses.

The table came from immunoSEQ multiplex PCR; TCRdb's copy has only in-frame clones and leaves some out. The table includes about 24,000 clones, around 63% detected once. Each of the patients experienced relapse following autologous stem cell transplantation, and their brentuximab vedotin exposure differed. Germline assignment: CDR1 SNHLY and CDR2 FYNNEI. V lost 6 bases and J lost 2, with 13 bases in between. The CDR3 length is 15 residues. The chain has TRBV2 and TRBJ2-2; no clear D. The sequencing here drew on peripheral blood mononuclear cells (PBMCs), taken at baseline. The receptor's source is a human donor with classical Hodgkin lymphoma. The CDR3 sequence: CASRVGQYNTGELFF. The CDR3 DNA reads as TGTGCCAGCAGGGTTGGGCAGTACAACACCGGGGAGCTGTTTTTT.